The rows below give T cell receptor beta chains drawn from one sample of a study of T-cell reconstitution after alpha-beta-depleted transplantation in children. MiXCR, run by TCRdb on the PCR reads, gives a single entry per CDR3 protein. In the table there are approximately 300,000 distinct CDR3 sequences, over 9.5% of which are singletons. This material consisted of PBMCs, taken before TCRalphabeta/CD19-depleted stem cell transplant. The source is a boy less than two years old with acute myeloid leukemia, due to receive a stem cell transplant. CDR3s include the opening cysteine and the closing phenylalanine or tryptophan. The order of the fields is D gene, J gene, V gene, clone size, CDR3 protein, CDR3 DNA. A D gene is named only where the DNA matches it firmly. Size is stated for part of the rows, as once, few or many counts, or as a class when the clone is expanded.

d_call: -
j_call: TRBJ2-2
v_call: TRBV12-3/TRBV12-4
clone_size: many
cdr3_aa: CASRAVGTGELFF
cdr3_nt: TGTGCCAGCAGAGCTGTCGGGACCGGGGAGCTGTTTTTT

d_call: TRBD1
j_call: TRBJ1-6
v_call: TRBV7-9
clone_size: many
cdr3_aa: CASRSGQGKNSPLHF
cdr3_nt: TGTGCCAGCAGGTCGGGACAGGGGAAAAATTCACCCCTCCACTTT

d_call: TRBD2
j_call: TRBJ2-7
v_call: TRBV19
clone_size: many
cdr3_aa: CASSVGLAGRHEQYF
cdr3_nt: TGTGCCAGTAGTGTCGGACTAGCGGGACGGCACGAGCAGTACTTC

d_call: -
j_call: TRBJ1-5
v_call: TRBV21-1
clone_size: many
cdr3_aa: CASSRGGRNQPQHF
cdr3_nt: TGTGCCAGCAGCCGGGGCGGGAGGAATCAGCCCCAGCATTTT

d_call: TRBD2
j_call: TRBJ2-3
v_call: TRBV20-1
clone_size: many
cdr3_aa: CSARGGGAQDTQYF
cdr3_nt: TGCAGTGCTAGAGGCGGGGGGGCCCAAGATACGCAGTATTTT

d_call: -
j_call: TRBJ2-2
v_call: TRBV20-1
clone_size: many
cdr3_aa: CSARRQQNTGELFF
cdr3_nt: TGCAGTGCTAGAAGGCAGCAGAACACCGGGGAGCTGTTTTTT

d_call: TRBD2
j_call: TRBJ2-1
v_call: TRBV5-8
clone_size: many
cdr3_aa: CASSRDEGLAGGGNEQFF
cdr3_nt: TGTGCCAGCAGTCGTGATGAGGGACTAGCGGGAGGTGGCAATGAGCAGTTCTTC

d_call: -
j_call: TRBJ2-7
v_call: TRBV15
clone_size: many
cdr3_aa: CATSRPDRPEQYF
cdr3_nt: TGTGCCACCAGCAGACCCGACAGGCCCGAGCAGTACTTC

d_call: -
j_call: TRBJ2-3
v_call: TRBV3-1
clone_size: many
cdr3_aa: CASSQDRFRTDTQYF
cdr3_nt: TGTGCCAGCAGCCAAGATCGGTTCCGGACAGATACGCAGTATTTT

d_call: -
j_call: TRBJ2-3
v_call: TRBV12-3/TRBV12-4
clone_size: few
cdr3_aa: CASSSDPGVQYF
cdr3_nt: TGTGCCAGCAGTTCCGATCCGGGAGTCCAGTATTTT

d_call: -
j_call: TRBJ2-7
v_call: TRBV12-3/TRBV12-4
clone_size: -
cdr3_aa: CASSLGLLGGDEQYF
cdr3_nt: TGTGCCAGCAGTTTGGGCCTCCTGGGTGGCGACGAGCAGTACTTC

d_call: -
j_call: TRBJ2-5
v_call: TRBV29-1
clone_size: many
cdr3_aa: CSVEQETQYF
cdr3_nt: TGCAGCGTGGAACAAGAGACCCAGTACTTC

d_call: TRBD1
j_call: TRBJ2-5
v_call: TRBV2
clone_size: few
cdr3_aa: CASWDRGETQYF
cdr3_nt: TGTGCCAGCTGGGACAGGGGAGAGACCCAGTACTTC

d_call: -
j_call: TRBJ2-7
v_call: TRBV15
clone_size: few
cdr3_aa: CATSRDPGTYYEQYF
cdr3_nt: TGTGCCACCAGCAGAGATCCGGGTACCTACTACGAGCAGTACTTC

d_call: -
j_call: TRBJ1-2
v_call: TRBV20-1
clone_size: many
cdr3_aa: CSATRTDASLYGYTF
cdr3_nt: TGCAGTGCTACCCGGACGGACGCCTCCCTCTATGGCTACACCTTC

d_call: TRBD2
j_call: TRBJ2-5
v_call: TRBV7-6
clone_size: once
cdr3_aa: CASSLRTSGKETQYF
cdr3_nt: TGTGCCAGCAGCCTCAGGACTAGCGGAAAAGAGACCCAGTACTTC

d_call: TRBD2
j_call: TRBJ2-1
v_call: TRBV20-1
clone_size: many
cdr3_aa: CSALPASGGPGEQFF
cdr3_nt: TGCAGTGCTCTGCCGGCTAGCGGGGGGCCCGGTGAGCAGTTCTTC

d_call: -
j_call: TRBJ1-2
v_call: TRBV20-1
clone_size: many
cdr3_aa: CSARGPSNYGYTF
cdr3_nt: TGCAGTGCTAGAGGGCCGTCTAACTATGGCTACACCTTC

d_call: TRBD1
j_call: TRBJ1-1
v_call: TRBV5-1
clone_size: few
cdr3_aa: CASSLTGGLNTEAFF
cdr3_nt: TGCGCCAGCAGCTTGACAGGGGGCTTGAACACTGAAGCTTTCTTT

d_call: -
j_call: TRBJ1-1
v_call: TRBV15
clone_size: many
cdr3_aa: CATSRDGWGNTEAFF
cdr3_nt: TGTGCCACCAGCAGAGATGGGTGGGGGAACACTGAAGCTTTCTTT

d_call: TRBD2
j_call: TRBJ2-3
v_call: TRBV28
clone_size: few
cdr3_aa: CASALAGGPDTQYF
cdr3_nt: TGTGCCAGCGCACTAGCGGGGGGCCCAGATACGCAGTATTTT

d_call: -
j_call: TRBJ2-5
v_call: TRBV11-2
clone_size: many
cdr3_aa: CASGRGDWETQYF
cdr3_nt: TGTGCCAGTGGTAGAGGGGATTGGGAGACCCAGTACTTC

d_call: -
j_call: TRBJ2-2
v_call: TRBV7-2
clone_size: many
cdr3_aa: CASSYWGDNGELFF
cdr3_nt: TGTGCCAGCAGCTATTGGGGGGATAACGGGGAGCTGTTTTTT

d_call: -
j_call: TRBJ2-1
v_call: TRBV1
clone_size: -
cdr3_aa: CTSSQPDQLAGGQNNEQFF
cdr3_nt: TGCACCAGCAGCCAACCCGATCAACTAGCGGGAGGGCAGAACAATGAGCAGTTCTTC

d_call: TRBD2
j_call: TRBJ2-3
v_call: TRBV5-6
clone_size: few
cdr3_aa: CASSPQGLAGGHTQYF
cdr3_nt: TGTGCCAGCAGCCCACAAGGCCTAGCGGGGGGCCATACGCAGTATTTT

d_call: -
j_call: TRBJ2-3
v_call: TRBV28
clone_size: many
cdr3_aa: CASSREFTDTQYF
cdr3_nt: TGTGCCAGCAGCCGGGAGTTCACAGATACGCAGTATTTT

d_call: -
j_call: TRBJ1-6
v_call: TRBV12-3/TRBV12-4
clone_size: many
cdr3_aa: CASRHNNSPLHF
cdr3_nt: TGTGCCAGCAGGCATAATAATTCACCCCTCCACTTT

d_call: -
j_call: TRBJ2-7
v_call: TRBV28
clone_size: many
cdr3_aa: CASSLYSEDEQYF
cdr3_nt: TGTGCCAGCAGTTTATACTCGGAGGACGAGCAGTACTTC

d_call: TRBD1
j_call: TRBJ2-3
v_call: TRBV20-1
clone_size: -
cdr3_aa: CSAMGTETDTQYF
cdr3_nt: TGCAGTGCTATGGGGACAGAGACAGATACGCAGTATTTT

d_call: -
j_call: TRBJ2-7
v_call: TRBV5-5
clone_size: many
cdr3_aa: CASSHKGGFYEQYF
cdr3_nt: TGTGCCAGCAGCCACAAGGGGGGATTCTACGAGCAGTACTTC

d_call: -
j_call: TRBJ2-1
v_call: TRBV4-2
clone_size: once
cdr3_aa: CASGPGPTDEQFF
cdr3_nt: TGTGCCAGCGGCCCCGGGCCGACGGATGAGCAGTTCTTC

d_call: -
j_call: TRBJ1-6
v_call: TRBV14
clone_size: many
cdr3_aa: CASSQAQGRNSPLHF
cdr3_nt: TGTGCCAGCAGCCAAGCGCAGGGACGGAATTCACCCCTCCACTTT

d_call: -
j_call: TRBJ2-5
v_call: TRBV7-6
clone_size: few
cdr3_aa: CASSLLTSYREIVEEETQYF
cdr3_nt: TGTGCCAGCAGCTTGCTCACTTCCTACAGGGAGATTGTGGAAGAAGAGACCCAGTACTTC

d_call: -
j_call: TRBJ2-7
v_call: TRBV20-1
clone_size: many
cdr3_aa: CSASELGAPYEQYF
cdr3_nt: TGCAGTGCTAGCGAGCTGGGGGCCCCCTACGAGCAGTACTTC

d_call: -
j_call: TRBJ2-2
v_call: TRBV20-1
clone_size: -
cdr3_aa: CSATGVDTGELFF
cdr3_nt: TGCAGTGCTACAGGGGTAGACACCGGGGAGCTGTTTTTT

d_call: -
j_call: TRBJ2-7
v_call: TRBV10-3
clone_size: many
cdr3_aa: CAISSQKVLSYEQYF
cdr3_nt: TGTGCCATCAGTAGTCAGAAGGTCCTTTCCTACGAGCAGTACTTC

d_call: TRBD2
j_call: TRBJ2-5
v_call: TRBV7-2
clone_size: -
cdr3_aa: CASSYFSGGYEETQYF
cdr3_nt: TGTGCCAGCAGCTATTTCAGCGGGGGGTACGAAGAGACCCAGTACTTC

d_call: -
j_call: TRBJ1-6
v_call: TRBV18
clone_size: -
cdr3_aa: CASSDDGQSIYNSPLHF
cdr3_nt: TGTGCCAGCTCAGACGACGGGCAAAGCATCTATAATTCACCCCTCCACTTT

d_call: -
j_call: TRBJ2-1
v_call: TRBV20-1
clone_size: many
cdr3_aa: CSASSGLQVYNEQFF
cdr3_nt: TGCAGTGCTAGCTCGGGTCTACAGGTCTACAATGAGCAGTTCTTC

d_call: TRBD1
j_call: TRBJ2-7
v_call: TRBV30
clone_size: -
cdr3_aa: CAWSVLTRTGVDYEQYF
cdr3_nt: TGTGCCTGGAGTGTCCTGACTCGGACAGGGGTAGACTACGAGCAGTACTTC

d_call: TRBD1
j_call: TRBJ2-2
v_call: TRBV12-3/TRBV12-4
clone_size: many
cdr3_aa: CASRRDRENTGELFF
cdr3_nt: TGTGCCAGCAGGAGGGACAGGGAGAACACCGGGGAGCTGTTTTTT

d_call: -
j_call: TRBJ2-3
v_call: TRBV20-1
clone_size: many
cdr3_aa: CSARGPPTYTDTQYF
cdr3_nt: TGCAGTGCTAGAGGTCCGCCGACCTACACAGATACGCAGTATTTT

d_call: -
j_call: TRBJ1-1
v_call: TRBV9
clone_size: many
cdr3_aa: CASSAGPLNTEAFF
cdr3_nt: TGTGCCAGCAGCGCCGGGCCATTGAACACTGAAGCTTTCTTT

d_call: TRBD1
j_call: TRBJ2-6
v_call: TRBV9
clone_size: many
cdr3_aa: CASSGGTAGANVLTF
cdr3_nt: TGTGCCAGCAGCGGGGGGACAGCTGGGGCCAACGTCCTGACTTTC

d_call: -
j_call: TRBJ2-1
v_call: TRBV11-1
clone_size: many
cdr3_aa: CASRKGGSYNEQFF
cdr3_nt: TGTGCCAGCAGAAAGGGGGGCTCCTACAATGAGCAGTTCTTC

d_call: -
j_call: TRBJ2-7
v_call: TRBV3-1
clone_size: -
cdr3_aa: CASSPPRSSYEQYF
cdr3_nt: TGTGCCAGCAGCCCCCCCCGGAGCTCCTACGAGCAGTACTTC

d_call: TRBD2
j_call: TRBJ2-6
v_call: TRBV28
clone_size: -
cdr3_aa: CASSFGPSGAGFLNVLTF
cdr3_nt: TGTGCCAGCAGTTTTGGTCCTAGCGGGGCCGGCTTCCTCAACGTCCTGACTTTC

d_call: -
j_call: TRBJ2-7
v_call: TRBV7-9
clone_size: many
cdr3_aa: CASSFTGTEYEQYF
cdr3_nt: TGTGCCAGCAGCTTCACCGGGACGGAGTACGAGCAGTACTTC

d_call: -
j_call: TRBJ2-3
v_call: TRBV20-1
clone_size: once
cdr3_aa: CSAAVRGTSTDTQYF
cdr3_nt: TGCAGTGCTGCGGTGCGGGGAACTAGCACAGATACGCAGTATTTT

d_call: -
j_call: TRBJ2-1
v_call: TRBV7-2
clone_size: -
cdr3_aa: CASSLGLLLGIEQFF
cdr3_nt: TGTGCCAGCAGCTTAGGACTCCTACTCGGCATTGAGCAGTTCTTC

d_call: TRBD2
j_call: TRBJ2-3
v_call: TRBV10-3
clone_size: -
cdr3_aa: CAISGTSGRADTQYF
cdr3_nt: TGTGCCATCAGTGGGACTAGCGGGAGGGCAGATACGCAGTATTTT

d_call: -
j_call: TRBJ2-1
v_call: TRBV3-1
clone_size: once
cdr3_aa: CASTPMMSTEQFF
cdr3_nt: TGTGCCAGCACGCCAATGATGAGTACTGAGCAGTTCTTC

d_call: TRBD1
j_call: TRBJ1-6
v_call: TRBV7-9
clone_size: -
cdr3_aa: CASSYGQGEASPLHF
cdr3_nt: TGTGCCAGCAGCTACGGACAGGGAGAGGCTTCACCCCTCCACTTT

d_call: -
j_call: TRBJ1-2
v_call: TRBV15
clone_size: -
cdr3_aa: CATSRDRAQAGYTF
cdr3_nt: TGTGCCACCAGCAGAGACCGGGCCCAGGCCGGCTACACCTTC

d_call: -
j_call: TRBJ2-5
v_call: TRBV4-3
clone_size: many
cdr3_aa: CASSQGPSAGETQYF
cdr3_nt: TGCGCCAGCAGCCAAGGCCCGTCTGCCGGCGAGACCCAGTACTTC

d_call: -
j_call: TRBJ2-7
v_call: TRBV7-6
clone_size: many
cdr3_aa: CASSLHEQYF
cdr3_nt: TGTGCCAGCAGCTTACACGAGCAGTACTTC